This record covers a single T cell receptor (beta chain). Germline CDR1 reads SGHTA; CDR2 reads FQGTGA. This CDR3 contains 15 residues. With 6 bases clipped from V and 2 bases from J, the junction kept 1 base outside the gene matches. As handled by the study authors: Built for papillary thyroid cancer, a distant-metastasis classifier drew on CDR3 differences across clinicopathological groups. Using MiXCR, TCRdb reanalyzed the PCR reads. Here the V and J calls rest on TCRdb's processing, not on the authors' analysis. The repertoire holds 20,000 to 25,000 clones, with just over 20% as singletons. This record comes from a study of metastatic and nonmetastatic thyroid tumors. Background on the study: Comparison of repertoires was carried out across blood and tumor or nodule tissue from malignant and benign thyroid patients.

Not a single patient had been given any form of treatment at any point before undergoing thyroid surgery. This chain uses TRBV7-3 with TRBJ2-2; 12 bases line up with TRBD1. The sequencing input was blood. The origin of this receptor is a female donor with papillary thyroid cancer or a benign thyroid nodule (not recorded which). Some clones in this sample may be carry-over from other donors' samples. The CDR3 protein is CASRGTGGNTGELFF. The CDR3 bases are TGTGCCAGCAGGGGGACAGGGGGCAACACCGGGGAGCTGTTTTTT. The full variable domain, its missing parts supplied by reference TRBV7-3 and TRBJ2-2, is GAGVSQTPSNKVTEKGKYVELRCDPISGHTALYWYRQSLGQGPEFLIYFQGTGAADDSGLPNDRFFAVRPEGSVSTLKIQRTERGDSAVYLCASRGTGGNTGELFFGEGSRLTVL.